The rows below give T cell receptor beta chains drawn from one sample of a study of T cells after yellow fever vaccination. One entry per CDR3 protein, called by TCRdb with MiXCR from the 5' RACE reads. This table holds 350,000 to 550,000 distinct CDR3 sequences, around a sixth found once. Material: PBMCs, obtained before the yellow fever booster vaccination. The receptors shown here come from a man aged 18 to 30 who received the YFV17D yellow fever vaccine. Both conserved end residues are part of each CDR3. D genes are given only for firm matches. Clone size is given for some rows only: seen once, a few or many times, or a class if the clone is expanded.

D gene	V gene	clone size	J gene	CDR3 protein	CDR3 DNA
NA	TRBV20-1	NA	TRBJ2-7	CSALKGEQYF	TGCAGTGCTTTAAAGGGGGAGCAGTACTTC
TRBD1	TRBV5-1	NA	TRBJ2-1	CASSMDRGDEQFF	TGCGCCAGCAGCATGGACAGGGGCGATGAGCAGTTCTTC
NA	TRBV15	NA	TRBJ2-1	CATSTQILANEQFF	TGTGCCACCAGCACCCAAATTTTGGCCAATGAGCAGTTCTTC
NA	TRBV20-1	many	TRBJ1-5	CSARDRDTHQPQHF	TGCAGTGCTAGAGATCGGGACACCCATCAGCCCCAGCATTTT
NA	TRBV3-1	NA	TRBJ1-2	CASSQRGGYTF	TGTGCCAGCAGCCAAAGGGGTGGCTACACCTTC
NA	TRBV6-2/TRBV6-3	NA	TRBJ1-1	CASQGPRDENTEAFF	TGTGCCAGCCAGGGCCCCAGGGATGAGAACACTGAAGCTTTCTTT
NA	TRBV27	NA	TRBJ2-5	CASGFVGTETQYF	TGTGCCAGCGGATTTGTAGGGACAGAGACCCAGTACTTC
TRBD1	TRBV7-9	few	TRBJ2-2	CASSSTGRNTGELFF	TGTGCCAGCAGCTCGACAGGGCGGAACACCGGGGAGCTGTTTTTT
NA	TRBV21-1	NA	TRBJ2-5	CASSKEGNSLLGETQYF	TGTGCCAGCAGCAAAGAGGGGAACAGCCTGCTCGGGGAGACCCAGTACTTC
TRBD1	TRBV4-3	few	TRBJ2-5	CASSQSQGYQETQYF	TGCGCCAGCAGCCAATCACAGGGGTACCAAGAGACCCAGTACTTC
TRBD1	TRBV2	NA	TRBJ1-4	CASTNQGANEKLFF	TGTGCCAGCACTAATCAGGGGGCTAATGAAAAACTGTTTTTT
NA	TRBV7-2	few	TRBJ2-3	CASSTRGGDTQYF	TGTGCCAGCAGCACCAGGGGGGGCGATACGCAGTATTTT
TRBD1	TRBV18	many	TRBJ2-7	CASSPGTGGDEQYF	TGTGCCAGCTCACCAGGGACAGGGGGCGACGAGCAGTACTTC
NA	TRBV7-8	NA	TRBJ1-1	CASSLEGYSAFF	TGTGCCAGCAGCTTAGAAGGGTATTCAGCTTTCTTT
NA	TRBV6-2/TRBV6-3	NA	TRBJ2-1	CASSYSRVRTTYNEQFF	TGTGCCAGCAGTTACTCGAGAGTGCGCACCACCTACAATGAGCAGTTCTTC
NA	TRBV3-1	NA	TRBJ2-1	CASSPRLDGRNNEQFF	TGTGCCAGCAGCCCCCGATTGGACGGCAGGAACAATGAGCAGTTCTTC